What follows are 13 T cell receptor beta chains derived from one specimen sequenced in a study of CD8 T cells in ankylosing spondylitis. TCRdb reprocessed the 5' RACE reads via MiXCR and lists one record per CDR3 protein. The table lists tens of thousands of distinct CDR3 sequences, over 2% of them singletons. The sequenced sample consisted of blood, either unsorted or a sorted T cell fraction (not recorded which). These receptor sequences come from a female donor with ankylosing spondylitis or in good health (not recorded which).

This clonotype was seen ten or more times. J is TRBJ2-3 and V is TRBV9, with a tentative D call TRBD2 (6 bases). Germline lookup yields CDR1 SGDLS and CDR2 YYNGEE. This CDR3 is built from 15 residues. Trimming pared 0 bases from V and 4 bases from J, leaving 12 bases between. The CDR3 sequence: CASSVASRGADTQYF. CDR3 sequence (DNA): TGTGCCAGCAGCGTAGCCTCGCGGGGTGCAGATACGCAGTATTTT.

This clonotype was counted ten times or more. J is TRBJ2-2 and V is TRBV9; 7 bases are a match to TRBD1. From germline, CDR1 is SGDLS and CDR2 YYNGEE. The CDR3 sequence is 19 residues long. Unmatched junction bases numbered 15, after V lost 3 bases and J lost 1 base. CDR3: CASSADRVPVGGNTGELFF. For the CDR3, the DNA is TGTGCCAGCAGCGCCGACAGGGTTCCAGTTGGGGGGAACACCGGGGAGCTGTTTTTT.

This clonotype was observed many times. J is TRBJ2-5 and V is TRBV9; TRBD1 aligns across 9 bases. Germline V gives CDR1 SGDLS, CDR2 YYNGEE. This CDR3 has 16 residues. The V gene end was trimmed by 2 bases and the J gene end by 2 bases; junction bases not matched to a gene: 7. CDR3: CASSVWGQGEQETQYF. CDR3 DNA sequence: TGTGCCAGCAGCGTTTGGGGACAGGGTGAACAAGAGACCCAGTACTTC.

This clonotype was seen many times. The CDR3 DNA follows: TGTGCCAGCAGCGTAGCACAGGGAATCCACAATGAGCAGTTCTTC. Amino acid sequence: CASSVAQGIHNEQFF. The chain uses TRBV9 and TRBJ2-1; tentatively, D is TRBD1 (6 bases). Trimming took off 0 bases at V and 5 bases at J, with 12 bases between the two ends. The CDR3 is made up of 15 amino acids. CDR1 and CDR2 from the germline V gene are SGDLS and YYNGEE.

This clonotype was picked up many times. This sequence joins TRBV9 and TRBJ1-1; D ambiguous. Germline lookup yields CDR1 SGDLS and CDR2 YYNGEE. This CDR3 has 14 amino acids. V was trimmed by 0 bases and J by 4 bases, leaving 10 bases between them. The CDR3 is CASSVAAKITEAFF. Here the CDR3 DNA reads TGTGCCAGCAGCGTAGCGGCGAAAATCACTGAAGCTTTCTTT.

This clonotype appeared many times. The CDR3 DNA is TGTGCCAGCAACCCTAGCGGCCAAGAGACCCAGTACTTC. This sequence encodes CASNPSGQETQYF. The chain links TRBV9 to TRBJ2-5; 7 positions agree with TRBD2. After removal of 6 bases from V and 1 base from J, the junction contained 3 bases not matched to a gene. The CDR3 contains 13 residues. From germline, CDR1 is SGDLS and CDR2 YYNGEE.

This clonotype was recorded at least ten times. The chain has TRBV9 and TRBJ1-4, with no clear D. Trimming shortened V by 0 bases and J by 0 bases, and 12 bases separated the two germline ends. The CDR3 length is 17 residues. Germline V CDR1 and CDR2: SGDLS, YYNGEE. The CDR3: CASSVGRTQTTNEKLFF. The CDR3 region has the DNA TGTGCCAGCAGCGTAGGGAGGACCCAGACAACTAATGAAAAACTGTTTTTT.

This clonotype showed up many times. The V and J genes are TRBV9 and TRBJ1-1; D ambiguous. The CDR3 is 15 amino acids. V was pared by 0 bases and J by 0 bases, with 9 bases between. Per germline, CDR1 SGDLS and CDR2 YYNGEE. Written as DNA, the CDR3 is TGTGCCAGCAGCGTAGAAGGACGTTTGAACACTGAAGCTTTCTTT. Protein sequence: CASSVEGRLNTEAFF.

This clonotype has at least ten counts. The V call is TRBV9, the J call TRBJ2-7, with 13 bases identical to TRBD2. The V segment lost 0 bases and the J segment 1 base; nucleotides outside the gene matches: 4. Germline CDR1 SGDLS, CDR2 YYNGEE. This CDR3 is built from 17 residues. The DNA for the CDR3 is TGTGCCAGCAGCGTAGGACTAGCGGGGGGACGGTCCTACGAGCAGTACTTC. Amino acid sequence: CASSVGLAGGRSYEQYF. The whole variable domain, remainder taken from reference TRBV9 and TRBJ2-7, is DSGVTQTPKHLITATGQRVTLRCSPRSGDLSVYWYQQSLDQGLQFLIQYYNGEERAKGNILERFSAQQFPDLHSELNLSSLELGDSALYFCASSVGLAGGRSYEQYFGPGTRLTVT.

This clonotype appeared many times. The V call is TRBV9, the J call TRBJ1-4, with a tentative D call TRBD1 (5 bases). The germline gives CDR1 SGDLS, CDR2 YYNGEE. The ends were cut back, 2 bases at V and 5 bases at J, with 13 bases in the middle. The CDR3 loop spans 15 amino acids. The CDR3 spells CASSVSGTANEKLFF. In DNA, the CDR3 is TGTGCCAGCAGCGTCTCCGGGACCGCGAATGAAAAACTGTTTTTT.

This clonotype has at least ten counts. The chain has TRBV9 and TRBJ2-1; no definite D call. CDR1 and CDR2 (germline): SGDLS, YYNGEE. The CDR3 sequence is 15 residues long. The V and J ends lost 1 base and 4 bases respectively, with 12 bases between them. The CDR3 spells CASSVYGTHYNEQFF. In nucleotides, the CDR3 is TGTGCCAGCAGCGTATACGGAACCCATTACAATGAGCAGTTCTTC.

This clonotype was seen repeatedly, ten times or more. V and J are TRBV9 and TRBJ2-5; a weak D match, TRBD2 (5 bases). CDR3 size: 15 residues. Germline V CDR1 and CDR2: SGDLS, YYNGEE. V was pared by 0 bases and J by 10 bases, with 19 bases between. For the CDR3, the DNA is TGTGCCAGCAGCGTAGGGGCTAGCAGATGGGTGGACCAGTACTTC. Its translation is CASSVGASRWVDQYF.

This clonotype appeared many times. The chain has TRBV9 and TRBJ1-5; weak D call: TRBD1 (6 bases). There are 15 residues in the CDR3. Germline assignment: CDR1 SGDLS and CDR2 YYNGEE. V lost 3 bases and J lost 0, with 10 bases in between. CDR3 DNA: TGTGCCAGCAGCGGGACAGATAATAGCAATCAGCCCCAGCATTTT. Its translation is CASSGTDNSNQPQHF. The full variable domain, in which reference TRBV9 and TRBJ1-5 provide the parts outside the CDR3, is DSGVTQTPKHLITATGQRVTLRCSPRSGDLSVYWYQQSLDQGLQFLIQYYNGEERAKGNILERFSAQQFPDLHSELNLSSLELGDSALYFCASSGTDNSNQPQHFGDGTRLSIL.